Listed below are T cell receptor beta chains from one sample, sequenced in a study of blood T cell repertoires in COVID-19. Some clones are missing from TCRdb's copy, which holds only in-frame ones; the method was immunoSEQ multiplex PCR. The repertoire holds about 400,000 clones, with about 90% as singletons. Sample: PBMCs or T cells enriched from blood (not recorded which). The receptors here all came from a woman in her thirties who had recovered from COVID-19. The conserved cysteine and the conserved F or W are not part of the CDR3 here. D genes are given only for firm matches.

d_gene: .
v_gene: TRBV6-5
len: 10
j_gene: TRBJ2-7
CDR3aa: ASSTGSYEQY

d_gene: .
v_gene: TRBV7-8
len: 11
j_gene: TRBJ1-5
CDR3aa: ASSLASVQPQH

d_gene: TRBD1
v_gene: TRBV3-1/TRBV3-2
len: 14
j_gene: TRBJ1-4
CDR3aa: ASSQVTGRTNEKLF

d_gene: .
v_gene: TRBV19
len: 9
j_gene: TRBJ2-2
CDR3aa: ASSIRGELF

d_gene: .
v_gene: TRBV5-8
len: 12
j_gene: TRBJ1-5
CDR3aa: ASSLKDSYQPQH

d_gene: .
v_gene: TRBV30
len: 10
j_gene: TRBJ2-7
CDR3aa: AWSPVSYEQY

d_gene: .
v_gene: TRBV18
len: 12
j_gene: TRBJ2-4
CDR3aa: ASSPVLAGNIQY

d_gene: TRBD1
v_gene: TRBV7-6
len: 13
j_gene: TRBJ1-2
CDR3aa: ASSLGTGGQYGYT

d_gene: .
v_gene: TRBV4-1
len: 13
j_gene: TRBJ2-1
CDR3aa: ASSQGDLPLDEQF

d_gene: .
v_gene: TRBV2
len: 10
j_gene: TRBJ1-2
CDR3aa: ASGDSFYGYT

d_gene: .
v_gene: TRBV5-6
len: 13
j_gene: TRBJ2-7
CDR3aa: ASSGGLTISYEQY

d_gene: TRBD2
v_gene: TRBV28
len: 9
j_gene: TRBJ2-7
CDR3aa: ASSLREGQY

d_gene: TRBD1
v_gene: TRBV5-1
len: 12
j_gene: TRBJ1-2
CDR3aa: ASSLAGGVYGYT

d_gene: .
v_gene: TRBV6-1
len: 14
j_gene: TRBJ2-3
CDR3aa: ASSEWLADSTDTQY

d_gene: .
v_gene: TRBV20-1
len: 9
j_gene: TRBJ2-5
CDR3aa: SVGTEETQY

d_gene: .
v_gene: TRBV9
len: 12
j_gene: TRBJ2-3
CDR3aa: ASSETTGLDTQY

d_gene: TRBD1
v_gene: TRBV19
len: 13
j_gene: TRBJ2-7
CDR3aa: ASSSSGTGLHEQY

d_gene: .
v_gene: TRBV4-1
len: 12
j_gene: TRBJ2-1
CDR3aa: ASSQEKEYHEQF

d_gene: .
v_gene: TRBV6-1
len: 12
j_gene: TRBJ1-5
CDR3aa: ASSDRGINQPQH

d_gene: .
v_gene: TRBV9
len: 13
j_gene: TRBJ1-4
CDR3aa: ASSVFGGTNEKLF

d_gene: .
v_gene: TRBV3-1/TRBV3-2
len: 15
j_gene: TRBJ1-2
CDR3aa: ASSPGFGAGWNYGYT

d_gene: .
v_gene: TRBV3-1/TRBV3-2
len: 15
j_gene: TRBJ2-1
CDR3aa: ASSPPGVPQELGEQF

d_gene: .
v_gene: TRBV29-1
len: 15
j_gene: TRBJ1-1
CDR3aa: SVDRGGQGIRNTEAF

d_gene: TRBD1
v_gene: TRBV9
len: 12
j_gene: TRBJ1-2
CDR3aa: ASSVGQGYSGYT

d_gene: .
v_gene: TRBV19
len: 15
j_gene: TRBJ2-6
CDR3aa: ASSPVFGEPGANVLT

d_gene: TRBD1
v_gene: TRBV9
len: 14
j_gene: TRBJ2-1
CDR3aa: ASSVGTGPPYNEQF

d_gene: TRBD1
v_gene: TRBV5-1
len: 13
j_gene: TRBJ2-1
CDR3aa: ASSFTTGAYNEQF

d_gene: TRBD1
v_gene: TRBV6-6
len: 14
j_gene: TRBJ2-3
CDR3aa: ASTPTGDRYTDTQY

d_gene: .
v_gene: TRBV3-1/TRBV3-2
len: 10
j_gene: TRBJ1-1
CDR3aa: ASSQRGGEAF

d_gene: .
v_gene: TRBV6-5
len: 12
j_gene: TRBJ1-4
CDR3aa: ASSYSYRLEKLF

d_gene: TRBD1
v_gene: TRBV10-1
len: 12
j_gene: TRBJ2-2
CDR3aa: ASSQGAKTGELF